This note documents a single T cell receptor (beta chain) sequence. Its antigen remains unidentified. These data belong to a study of cytomegalovirus exposure and HLA in healthy donors. About the study: Early release data held about 92 million unique TCRs from HLA-typed donors. Points from the study as a whole: After further analysis at a later stage, 15,000 to 20,000 TCR beta sequences were associated with HLA alleles at 0.05 false discovery rate. Sequencing likely produced, as an artifact, a cluster of highly shared sequence variants. Common viral pathogens seemed, in a later analysis, to connect with several of the most significant clusters.

The PCR had 60 Vbeta and 13 Jbeta primers. The table came from immunoSEQ multiplex PCR; TCRdb's copy has only in-frame clones and leaves some out. Of approximately 130,000 clones in the sample, about 82% were seen once. There are 16 residues in the CDR3. V gave up 5 bases and J gave up 5 bases, with 18 bases separating them. Germline CDR1 and CDR2: SEHNR and FQNEAQ (reference sequence). The chain combines TRBV7-9 with TRBJ2-2, with D perhaps TRBD1 (6 bases). The receptor comes from a boy aged 10-17 years in good health and CMV-seronegative. Sequencing was performed on PBMCs. The CDR3 region has the DNA TGTGCCAGCAGCCACCCCCCGGGACATAGAACCGGGGAGCTGTTTTTT. It codes for CASSHPPGHRTGELFF.